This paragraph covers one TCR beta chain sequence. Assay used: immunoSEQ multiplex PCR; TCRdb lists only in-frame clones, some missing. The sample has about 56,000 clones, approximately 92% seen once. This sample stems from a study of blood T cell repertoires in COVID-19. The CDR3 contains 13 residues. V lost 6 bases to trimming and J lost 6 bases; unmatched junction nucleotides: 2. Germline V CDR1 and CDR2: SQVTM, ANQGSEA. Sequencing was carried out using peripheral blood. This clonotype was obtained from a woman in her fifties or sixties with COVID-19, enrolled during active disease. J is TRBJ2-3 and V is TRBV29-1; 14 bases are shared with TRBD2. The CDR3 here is CSVTSGGDDTQYF. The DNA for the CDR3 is TGCAGCGTGACTAGCGGGGGGGATGATACGCAGTATTTT.